A single sample gave rise to the 22 T cell receptor beta chains below, sequenced in a study of blood T cell repertoires in COVID-19. The data were produced by immunoSEQ multiplex PCR, yet TCRdb's version contains in-frame clones alone and is incomplete. The sample comprises tens of thousands of clones, around four fifths of which are singletons, and about 35% rests with the top ten. Sequences were obtained from peripheral blood. These TCRs come from a man between 65 and 85 years old with acute or convalescent COVID-19.

Written as DNA, the CDR3 is TGTGCCAGCAGCTTAGCGCGGGGGGAGGCTGAAGCTTTCTTT. Its translation is CASSLARGEAEAFF. The V call is TRBV7-8, the J call TRBJ1-1; tentative D call: TRBD1 (5 bases). The length of the CDR3 is 14 residues. Trimming pared 0 bases from V and 6 bases from J, leaving 11 bases between. From germline, CDR1 is SGHVS and CDR2 FQNEAQ.

This chain uses TRBV21-1 with TRBJ2-1; the D call in the table, TRBD1, was not verified against the DNA. TRBV21-1 is noted as a pseudogene. The CDR3 consists of 20 residues. CDR3 DNA: TGTGCCAGCAGCAAAGATGCTCAGTATTGGACAGGGGGTTCCTACAATGAGCAGTTCTTC. It specifies CASSKDAQYWTGGSYNEQFF.

The V gene is TRBV3-1 (or the pseudogene TRBV3-2), the J gene TRBJ1-2; D is perhaps TRBD1 (5 bases). V gave up 5 bases and J gave up 4 bases, with 14 bases separating them. Germline CDR1 LGHDT, CDR2 YNNKEL (reference sequence). CDR3 length equals 14 residues. CDR3 in DNA: TGTGCCAGCAGCTTCCAGGGCGCCGGCTATGGCTACACCTTC. Amino acid sequence: CASSFQGAGYGYTF.

This clone has a handful of counts. V is TRBV6-6 and J is TRBJ1-1, with D possibly TRBD1 on 6 matching bases. V was cut by 6 bases and J by 1 base, with 6 bases left in between. This CDR3 comprises 12 residues. Germline values: CDR1 MNHNY, CDR2 SVGAGI (reference sequence). CDR3 in amino acids: CASRQGNTEAFF. The CDR3 DNA reads as TGTGCCAGCAGACAGGGGAACACTGAAGCTTTCTTT.

The chain has TRBV18 and TRBJ2-7; tentatively, D is TRBD1 (5 bases). There are 14 residues in the CDR3. Germline assignment: CDR1 KGHSH and CDR2 LQKENI. Trimming left V 0 bases short and J 7 bases short, with 13 bases between. The CDR3 nucleotides are TGTGCCAGCTCACCACCGAGCAGGGATAGGGAGCAGTACTTC. Amino acid sequence: CASSPPSRDREQYF.

The chain employs TRBV25-1 and TRBJ1-1; tentatively, D is TRBD1 (5 bases). The V end lost 8 bases, the J end lost 0 bases, and 10 bases lay between the germline ends. The germline V gene has CDR1 MGHDK and CDR2 SYGVNS. This CDR3 has 13 residues. CDR3: CASQGPMNTEAFF. CDR3 nucleotide sequence: TGTGCCAGCCAGGGTCCGATGAACACTGAAGCTTTCTTT.

There are a few counts of this clone. The chain carries TRBV19 and TRBJ2-1, with TRBD2 matching over 14 bases. V dropped 4 bases and J dropped 4; count of bases not matched to a gene: 3. The CDR3 has 16 residues. The V gene's germline CDR1 is LNHDA and CDR2 SQIVND (reference sequence). The DNA of the CDR3 is TGTGCCAGTAGTACGACTAGCGGGAGGGCGTACAATGAGCAGTTCTTC. Protein sequence: CASSTTSGRAYNEQFF.

This chain links TRBV5-6 with TRBJ2-1; 8 positions match TRBD2. In germline, CDR1 is SGHDT, CDR2 YYEEEE. This CDR3 contains 15 residues. J gave up 7 bases and V 3 bases, and 9 bases lay outside the gene matches. The CDR3 loop reads CASSSTGTRRNEQFF. The CDR3 nucleotides are TGTGCCAGCAGCTCTACCGGGACTAGGAGGAATGAGCAGTTCTTC.

The V and J genes are TRBV18 and TRBJ2-7, with 7 bases matching TRBD1. V lost 1 base to trimming and J lost 4 bases; unmatched junction nucleotides: 7. The CDR3 consists of 15 residues. CDR1 KGHSH and CDR2 LQKENI come from the germline V gene. This CDR3 reads CASSPLGQAAYEQYF. The DNA of the CDR3 is TGTGCCAGCTCACCACTTGGACAGGCAGCATACGAGCAGTACTTC.

The chain couples TRBV7-2 to TRBJ2-3; 10 bases are shared with TRBD2. V gave up 3 bases and J gave up 0 bases; unmatched junction bases: 6. CDR1 SGHTA and CDR2 FQGNSA come from the germline V gene. CDR3 length equals 17 residues. The CDR3, as DNA: TGTGCCAGCAGCTTTAGCGGGGGGCCCACGAGCACAGATACGCAGTATTTT. Protein: CASSFSGGPTSTDTQYF.

This clone was seen once. This sequence joins TRBV20-1 and TRBJ1-2; D may be TRBD1 (5 bases). The V end was cut by 3 bases, the J end by 6 bases, with 11 bases between. This CDR3 comprises 12 residues. Germline V lookup: CDR1 DFQATT, CDR2 SNEGSKA (reference sequence). CDR3: CSASRGVDGYTF. CDR3 DNA sequence: TGCAGTGCTAGTCGGGGGGTTGATGGCTACACCTTC.

The chain employs TRBV29-1 and TRBJ1-1, with D maybe TRBD1 (5 bases). This CDR3 comprises 13 residues. V lost 6 bases and J 4 bases, leaving 15 bases between the germline ends. In germline, CDR1 is SQVTM, CDR2 ANQGSEA. The CDR3 loop reads CSVRDYRGTEAFF. CDR3 bases: TGCAGCGTGAGGGACTATCGGGGCACTGAAGCTTTCTTT.

The rearrangement joins TRBV5-8 to TRBJ1-5; D possibly corresponds to TRBD1 (5 bases). CDR3 size: 14 residues. CDR1 is SGHTS, CDR2 YDEGEE, per germline. Trimming took 0 bases from V and 4 from J, leaving 8 bases between them. CDR3 nucleotide sequence: TGTGCCAGCAGCTTGGGACAGCCAAATCAGCCCCAGCATTTT. It specifies CASSLGQPNQPQHF.

V is TRBV7-9 and J is TRBJ2-7; D is unclear. CDR3 size: 12 residues. The germline V gene encodes CDR1 SEHNR and CDR2 FQNEAQ (reference sequence). The V and J ends lost 2 bases and 5 bases respectively, with 7 bases between them. CDR3 DNA: TGTGCCAGCAGCTTACGTGACAACGAGCAGTACTTC. Protein product: CASSLRDNEQYF.

The rearrangement uses TRBV6-2 or TRBV6-3 and TRBJ2-7; the D gene is possibly TRBD1 (6 bases). This CDR3 has 15 amino acids. Trimming shortened V by 3 bases and J by 0 bases, and 12 bases separated the two germline ends. Germline assignment: CDR1 MNHEY and CDR2 SVGEGT. CDR3 amino acids: CASSYRSGVSYEQYF. The DNA for the CDR3 is TGTGCCAGCAGTTATAGGTCAGGGGTCTCCTACGAGCAGTACTTC.

The rearrangement uses TRBV28 and TRBJ2-1, with D perhaps matching TRBD2 (5 bases). V dropped 6 bases and J dropped 8 bases, with 14 bases sitting between them. CDR1 and CDR2 (germline): MDHEN, SYDVKM. CDR3 size: 13 residues. The CDR3 DNA is TGTGCCAGCAGCACCCCTGGGAGAGATGAGCAGTTCTTC. Translated: CASSTPGRDEQFF.

CDR3 nucleotide sequence: TGTGCCAGCAGTTCTACAGGGGGCAGGGGGAACACTGAAGCTTTCTTT. Translated: CASSSTGGRGNTEAFF. The chain links TRBV6-5 to TRBJ1-1, with TRBD1 matching over 9 bases. The CDR3 length is 16 residues. V gave up 4 bases and J gave up 1 base; unmatched junction bases: 7. Germline V gives CDR1 MNHEY, CDR2 SVGAGI.

This sequence joins TRBV7-9 and TRBJ1-1; D gene uncertain. V dropped 1 base and J dropped 3 bases, with 9 bases sitting between them. Germline V gives CDR1 SEHNR, CDR2 FQNEAQ (reference sequence). CDR3 length: 14 amino acids. This chain's CDR3 is CASSLVARDTEAFF. Here the CDR3 DNA reads TGTGCCAGCAGCTTAGTAGCGCGGGACACTGAAGCTTTCTTT.

In its sample, this clone was seen once. V and J are TRBV5-6 and TRBJ2-7, with 11 bases aligning to TRBD1. After removal of 3 bases from V and 2 bases from J, the junction contained 1 base not matched to a gene. Germline CDR1 and CDR2: SGHDT and YYEEEE. The CDR3 loop spans 14 amino acids. The CDR3 coding sequence is TGTGCCAGCAGCTGGGGACAGGGGGCCTACGAGCAGTACTTC. Translation gives CASSWGQGAYEQYF. The full variable domain, completed using reference TRBV5-6 and TRBJ2-7, is DAGVTQSPTHLIKTRGQQVTLRCSPKSGHDTVSWYQQALGQGPQFIFQYYEEEERQRGNFPDRFSGHQFPNYSSELNVNALLLGDSALYLCASSWGQGAYEQYFGPGTRLTVT.

Only a few counts were recorded for this clone. The CDR3 DNA is TGTGCCAGCAGCTTATACAGGGGTAGCACAGATACGCAGTATTTT. Protein: CASSLYRGSTDTQYF. The V and J genes are TRBV7-2 and TRBJ2-3; the match to TRBD1 covers 7 bases. Germline V gene lookup returns CDR1 SGHTA and CDR2 FQGNSA. The V gene end was trimmed by 2 bases and the J gene end by 0 bases; junction bases not matched to a gene: 2. The CDR3 has 15 amino acids.

This CDR3 reads CASSSTGGTDSPLHF. CDR3 sequence (DNA): TGTGCCAGTAGTTCGACAGGGGGAACTGATTCACCCCTCCACTTT. The rearrangement joins TRBV19 to TRBJ1-6; 9 bases match TRBD1. The CDR3 contains 15 residues. The germline V gene encodes CDR1 LNHDA and CDR2 SQIVND (reference sequence). Trimming removed 5 bases from V and 8 bases from J; junction bases left unmatched: 7.

The chain carries TRBV6-5 and TRBJ1-5; D gene ambiguous. Germline-derived CDR1 and CDR2 are MNHEY and SVGAGI. V lost 0 bases and J 4 bases, leaving 4 bases between the germline ends. CDR3 size: 13 residues. The CDR3 loop is CASSYSSNQPQHF. The CDR3 DNA is TGTGCCAGCAGTTACTCGAGTAATCAGCCCCAGCATTTT.